The text below deals with one TCR beta chain. The antigen is unknown. This entry belongs to a study of immune evolution from preneoplasia to lung adenocarcinoma. Study outcomes and limitations: Normal lung had the highest top T cell clone frequencies. Highest clonality occurred in KRAS-mutant, not EGFR-mutant or double wild-type, nodules.

Per the germline V gene, CDR1 is SEHNR and CDR2 is FQNEAQ (reference sequence). The CDR3 runs 16 residues. V trimming: 4 bases; J trimming: 7 bases; junction bases outside the gene matches: 8. H&E slides confirmed each diagnosis, reviewed by two pathologists independently. After pathologic assessment, macro-dissection selected premalignant or tumor cells for extraction. Assay used: immunoSEQ multiplex PCR; TCRdb lists only in-frame clones, some missing. Among fewer than 6,500 clones listed, around 77% were seen once. This TCR derives from a person aged 60 to 85 with lung adenocarcinoma. Sequencing was carried out using FFPE minimally invasive lung adenocarcinoma tissue. V usage is TRBV7-9 and J usage is TRBJ2-1; 12 nucleotides align to TRBD2. CDR3 amino acids: CASSSRGLAGYNEQFF. The CDR3 DNA is TGTGCCAGCAGCTCACGAGGACTAGCGGGATATAATGAGCAGTTCTTC.